The rows below give T cell receptor beta chains drawn from one sample of a study of regulatory T cells in long-lasting Graves disease. TCRdb redid the calling of the multiplex PCR reads with MiXCR, one entry per CDR3 protein. Found here are roughly 500,000 distinct CDR3 sequences, more than 20% of them singletons; the top ten hold 6.5% to 8%. The starting material was peripheral blood mononuclear cells (PBMCs), obtained when the disease was refractory, from a patient treated with antithyroid drugs. These TCRs come from a female donor with Graves disease. CDR3s include the opening cysteine and the closing phenylalanine or tryptophan. Clone size, where shown, is once, few, many, or a class for clones that have expanded.

clone size: .
V gene: TRBV27
J gene: TRBJ2-7
CDR3 protein: CASRAGSSHSYEQYF

clone size: .
V gene: TRBV6-2/TRBV6-3
J gene: TRBJ1-3
CDR3 protein: CASKTGPSGNTIYF

clone size: few
V gene: TRBV7-9
J gene: TRBJ1-1
CDR3 protein: CASSHNRVGTEAFF

clone size: few
V gene: TRBV3-1
J gene: TRBJ2-7
CDR3 protein: CASSPPHGQYSQTYEQYF

clone size: .
V gene: TRBV30
J gene: TRBJ2-5
CDR3 protein: CAWSAEQETQYF

clone size: many
V gene: TRBV28
J gene: TRBJ1-5
CDR3 protein: CASKDRANNQPQHF

clone size: many
V gene: TRBV12-3/TRBV12-4
J gene: TRBJ1-5
CDR3 protein: CASRTGGAGQPQHF

clone size: many
V gene: TRBV12-3/TRBV12-4
J gene: TRBJ1-1
CDR3 protein: CASSLAFGRIEAFF

clone size: .
V gene: TRBV5-1
J gene: TRBJ2-7
CDR3 protein: CASTAGGTSYEQYF

clone size: many
V gene: TRBV28
J gene: TRBJ2-7
CDR3 protein: CASIRQGGLGEQYF

clone size: few
V gene: TRBV4-1
J gene: TRBJ1-4
CDR3 protein: CASSQRPPGTEKLFF

clone size: .
V gene: TRBV27
J gene: TRBJ1-4
CDR3 protein: CASGLRTGTNEKLFF

clone size: .
V gene: TRBV6-5
J gene: TRBJ2-2
CDR3 protein: CASSYNWRVGTGELFF

clone size: few
V gene: TRBV6-2/TRBV6-3
J gene: TRBJ1-2
CDR3 protein: CASSPQTGPDGYTF

clone size: .
V gene: TRBV12-5
J gene: TRBJ2-2
CDR3 protein: CASGLGLRTTGELFF

clone size: many
V gene: TRBV6-1
J gene: TRBJ1-5
CDR3 protein: CASSEGQGRQPQHF

clone size: many
V gene: TRBV11-1
J gene: TRBJ2-7
CDR3 protein: CASSLIQGSYEQYF

clone size: .
V gene: TRBV12-3/TRBV12-4
J gene: TRBJ2-3
CDR3 protein: CASGPGQRGPDTQYF

clone size: many
V gene: TRBV28
J gene: TRBJ2-7
CDR3 protein: CASSYHPGQGGYEQYF

clone size: many
V gene: TRBV6-1
J gene: TRBJ2-7
CDR3 protein: CASRGTGTYEQYF

clone size: many
V gene: TRBV29-1
J gene: TRBJ2-2
CDR3 protein: CSVSGPYTGELFF

clone size: .
V gene: TRBV30
J gene: TRBJ2-3
CDR3 protein: CAWSIKAGRTDTQYF

clone size: few
V gene: TRBV6-2/TRBV6-3
J gene: TRBJ2-5
CDR3 protein: CASKRVLETQYF

clone size: many
V gene: TRBV28
J gene: TRBJ1-4
CDR3 protein: CASSLLGGATNEKLFF

clone size: many
V gene: TRBV9
J gene: TRBJ1-2
CDR3 protein: CASSGGRGYGYTF

clone size: many
V gene: TRBV27
J gene: TRBJ2-7
CDR3 protein: CASSLIRGEQYF

clone size: many
V gene: TRBV7-2
J gene: TRBJ2-4
CDR3 protein: CASSLVVASGKGKNIQYF

clone size: .
V gene: TRBV29-1
J gene: TRBJ2-7
CDR3 protein: CSVEVGQPISYEQYF

clone size: few
V gene: TRBV11-2
J gene: TRBJ2-5
CDR3 protein: CASSLDPGRNYQETQYF

clone size: many
V gene: TRBV7-2
J gene: TRBJ1-6
CDR3 protein: CASSLGAAALNSPLHF

clone size: .
V gene: TRBV7-9
J gene: TRBJ1-1
CDR3 protein: CASSSGDRVSTEAFF

clone size: few
V gene: TRBV27
J gene: TRBJ1-6
CDR3 protein: CASSQDRVYNSPLHF

clone size: many
V gene: TRBV4-2
J gene: TRBJ2-5
CDR3 protein: CASSQVMSWETQYF

clone size: many
V gene: TRBV12-3/TRBV12-4
J gene: TRBJ2-6
CDR3 protein: CASSLDWANVLTF

clone size: many
V gene: TRBV28
J gene: TRBJ2-7
CDR3 protein: CAAGQGPVYEQYF

clone size: .
V gene: TRBV29-1
J gene: TRBJ1-2
CDR3 protein: CSVTEDRGPYGYTF

clone size: .
V gene: TRBV12-3/TRBV12-4
J gene: TRBJ2-3
CDR3 protein: CASSPLSSTDTQYF

clone size: .
V gene: TRBV5-1
J gene: TRBJ2-7
CDR3 protein: CASSLGRGGNEQYF

clone size: .
V gene: TRBV7-2
J gene: TRBJ2-7
CDR3 protein: CASSSSTYGQYF

clone size: many
V gene: TRBV11-3
J gene: TRBJ2-5
CDR3 protein: CASSLDGTSQETQYF

clone size: .
V gene: TRBV25-1
J gene: TRBJ2-7
CDR3 protein: CASSGDSSLPYEQYF

clone size: many
V gene: TRBV7-8
J gene: TRBJ2-7
CDR3 protein: CASSYPDRALYEQYF

clone size: many
V gene: TRBV28
J gene: TRBJ2-7
CDR3 protein: CASRAGGQGTYEQYF

clone size: .
V gene: TRBV19
J gene: TRBJ1-5
CDR3 protein: CASSIRQGANQPQHF